This entry concerns a single TCR beta chain. Its specificity is not known. The data were obtained in a study of shared clonotypes between healthy human individuals. Study summary: Each donor contributed plates that comprised three CD4 naive, three CD4 memory, two CD8 naive and one CD8 memory. Study-level points and caveats: In general, naive subsets displayed greater estimated richness than memory subsets did. What limited the represented genetic and exposure-history diversity was the small number of donors.

TCRdb's table, derived via immunoSEQ multiplex PCR, lists solely in-frame clones and lacks some. The data contain over 800,000 clones, approximately 92% of them singletons. Terminally differentiated effector memory CD45RA+ cells were left out of the naive CD8 fraction, which was CD45RO-negative and positively selected for CCR7. Specimen: naive CD8+ T cells sorted from blood. The source is a man aged 30-40 years in good health.

The CDR3 DNA is TGCGCCAGCAGCCAGATCTGGGAAACCTCCTACGAGCAGTACTTC. Translation gives CASSQIWETSYEQYF. The V gene is TRBV4-1, the J gene TRBJ2-7; D remains ambiguous. Germline CDR1 and CDR2: MGHRA and YSYEKL. CDR3 size: 15 residues. V lost 3 bases, J lost 0 bases, and 12 bases lay in between.